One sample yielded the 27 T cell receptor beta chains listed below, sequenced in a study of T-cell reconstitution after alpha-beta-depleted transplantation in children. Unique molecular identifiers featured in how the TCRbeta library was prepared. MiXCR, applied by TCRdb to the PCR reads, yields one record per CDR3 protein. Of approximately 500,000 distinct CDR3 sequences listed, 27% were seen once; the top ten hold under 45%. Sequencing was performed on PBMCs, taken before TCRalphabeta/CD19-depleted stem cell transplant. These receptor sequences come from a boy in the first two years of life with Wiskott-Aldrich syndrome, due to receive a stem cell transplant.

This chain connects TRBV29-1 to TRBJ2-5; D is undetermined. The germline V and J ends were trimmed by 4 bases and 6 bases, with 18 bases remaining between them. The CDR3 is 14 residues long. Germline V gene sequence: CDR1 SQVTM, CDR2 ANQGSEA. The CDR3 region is CSVGSVGVVQTQYF. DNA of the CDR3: TGCAGCGTTGGCTCGGTTGGGGTGGTGCAGACCCAGTACTTC.

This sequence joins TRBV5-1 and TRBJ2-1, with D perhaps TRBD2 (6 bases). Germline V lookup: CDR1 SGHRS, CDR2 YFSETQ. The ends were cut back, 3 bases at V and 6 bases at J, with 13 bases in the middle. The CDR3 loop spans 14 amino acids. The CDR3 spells CASSSRLGPNEQFF. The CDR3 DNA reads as TGCGCCAGCAGCTCAAGACTAGGCCCCAATGAGCAGTTCTTC.

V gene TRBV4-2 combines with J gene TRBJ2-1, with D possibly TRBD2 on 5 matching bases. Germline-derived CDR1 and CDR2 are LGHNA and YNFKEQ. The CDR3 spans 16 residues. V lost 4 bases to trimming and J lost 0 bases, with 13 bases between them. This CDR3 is CASSLKGLSSYNEQFF. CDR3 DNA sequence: TGTGCCAGCAGCCTCAAAGGACTGAGCTCCTACAATGAGCAGTTCTTC.

The CDR3 sequence is CASSVGSQGNGEQFF. In DNA form, the CDR3 reads TGTGCCAGCAGCGTAGGTAGCCAGGGGAACGGTGAGCAGTTCTTC. This chain joins TRBV9 and TRBJ2-1, with D tentatively TRBD1 (6 bases). Germline V CDR1 and CDR2: SGDLS, YYNGEE. V gave up 0 bases and J gave up 9 bases, with 16 bases separating them. The CDR3 consists of 15 residues.

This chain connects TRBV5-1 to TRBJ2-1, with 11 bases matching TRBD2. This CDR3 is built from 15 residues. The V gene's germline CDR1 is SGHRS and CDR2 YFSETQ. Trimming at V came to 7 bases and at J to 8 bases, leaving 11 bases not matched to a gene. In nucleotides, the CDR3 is TGCGCCAGCTCCCCTGCGGGACTAGCGGCGGATGAGCAGTTCTTC. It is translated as CASSPAGLAADEQFF.

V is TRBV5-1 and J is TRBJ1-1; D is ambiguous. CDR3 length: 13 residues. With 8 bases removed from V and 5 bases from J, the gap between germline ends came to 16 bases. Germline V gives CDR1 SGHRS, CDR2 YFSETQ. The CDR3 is CASRREGGTEAFF. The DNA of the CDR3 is TGCGCCAGTAGGCGCGAGGGTGGAACTGAAGCTTTCTTT.

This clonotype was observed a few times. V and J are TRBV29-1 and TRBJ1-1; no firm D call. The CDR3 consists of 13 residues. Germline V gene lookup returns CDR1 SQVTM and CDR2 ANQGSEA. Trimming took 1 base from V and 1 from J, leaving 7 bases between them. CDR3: CSVEVFTNTEAFF. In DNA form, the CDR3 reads TGCAGCGTTGAAGTATTCACGAACACTGAAGCTTTCTTT.

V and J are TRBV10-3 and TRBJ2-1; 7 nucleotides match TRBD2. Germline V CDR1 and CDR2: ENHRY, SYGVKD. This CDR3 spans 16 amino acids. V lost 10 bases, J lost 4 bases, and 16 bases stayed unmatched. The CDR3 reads CATLPLSGLLYNEQFF. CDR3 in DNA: TGTGCCACCTTACCCCTTTCGGGACTACTTTACAATGAGCAGTTCTTC.

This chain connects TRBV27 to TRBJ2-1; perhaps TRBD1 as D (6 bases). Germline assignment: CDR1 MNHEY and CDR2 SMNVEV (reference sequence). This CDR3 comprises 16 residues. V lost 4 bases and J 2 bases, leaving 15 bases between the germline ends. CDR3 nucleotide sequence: TGTGCCAGCAGTTACCCTCAACAGGGTCCCTACAATGAGCAGTTCTTC. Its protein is CASSYPQQGPYNEQFF.

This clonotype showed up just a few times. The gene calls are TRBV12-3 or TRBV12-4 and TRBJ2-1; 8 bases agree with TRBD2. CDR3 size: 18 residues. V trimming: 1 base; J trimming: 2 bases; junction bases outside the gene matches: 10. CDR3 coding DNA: TGTGCCAGCAGTTTAGGGACAGTCGGGACTAGTCCCTACAATGAGCAGTTCTTC. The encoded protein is CASSLGTVGTSPYNEQFF.

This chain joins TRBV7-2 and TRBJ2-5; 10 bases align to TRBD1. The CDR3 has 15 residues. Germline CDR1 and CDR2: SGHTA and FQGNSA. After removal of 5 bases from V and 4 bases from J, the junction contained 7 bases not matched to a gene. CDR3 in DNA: TGTGCCAGCAGCCCGGGACAGGGGTTTGGAGAGACCCAGTACTTC. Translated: CASSPGQGFGETQYF.

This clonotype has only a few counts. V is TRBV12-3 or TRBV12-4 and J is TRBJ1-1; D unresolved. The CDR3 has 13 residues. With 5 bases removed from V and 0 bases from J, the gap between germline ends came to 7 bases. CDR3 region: CASSPRMNTEAFF. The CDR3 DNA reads TGTGCCAGCAGTCCTCGTATGAACACTGAAGCTTTCTTT.

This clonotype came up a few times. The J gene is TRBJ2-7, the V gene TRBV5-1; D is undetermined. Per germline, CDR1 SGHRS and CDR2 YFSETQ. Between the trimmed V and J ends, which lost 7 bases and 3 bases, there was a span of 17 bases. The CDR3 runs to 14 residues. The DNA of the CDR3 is TGCGCCAGCTACATTAACCCCCAAAGCTACGAGCAGTACTTC. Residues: CASYINPQSYEQYF. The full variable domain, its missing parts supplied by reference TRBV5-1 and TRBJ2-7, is KAGVTQTPRYLIKTRGQQVTLSCSPISGHRSVSWYQQTPGQGLQFLFEYFSETQRNKGNFPGRFSGRQFSNSRSEMNVSTLELGDSALYLCASYINPQSYEQYFGPGTRLTVT.

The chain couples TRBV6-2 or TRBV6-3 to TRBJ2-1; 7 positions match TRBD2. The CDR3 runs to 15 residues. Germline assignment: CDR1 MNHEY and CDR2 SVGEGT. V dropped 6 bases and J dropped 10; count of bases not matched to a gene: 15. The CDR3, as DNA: TGTGCCAGCAGCCCGCTAGCGGCCATCGCTCGGGAGCAGTTCTTC. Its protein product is CASSPLAAIAREQFF.

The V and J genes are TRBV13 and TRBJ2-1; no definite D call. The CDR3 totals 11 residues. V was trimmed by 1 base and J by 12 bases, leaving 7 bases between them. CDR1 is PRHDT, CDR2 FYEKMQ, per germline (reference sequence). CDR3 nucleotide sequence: TGTGCCAGCAGCTTAGAGGGTGCGCAGTTCTTC. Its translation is CASSLEGAQFF. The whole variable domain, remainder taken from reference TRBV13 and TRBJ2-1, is AAGVIQSPRHLIKEKRETATLKCYPIPRHDTVYWYQQGPGQDPQFLISFYEKMQSDKGSIPDRFSAQQFSDYHSELNMSSLELGDSALYFCASSLEGAQFFGPGTRLTVL.

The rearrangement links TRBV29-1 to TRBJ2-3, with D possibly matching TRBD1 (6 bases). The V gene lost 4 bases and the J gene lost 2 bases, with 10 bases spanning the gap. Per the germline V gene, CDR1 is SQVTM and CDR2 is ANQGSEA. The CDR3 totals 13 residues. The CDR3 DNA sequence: TGCAGCGTTGTAACAGGGACCACAGATACGCAGTATTTT. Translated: CSVVTGTTDTQYF.

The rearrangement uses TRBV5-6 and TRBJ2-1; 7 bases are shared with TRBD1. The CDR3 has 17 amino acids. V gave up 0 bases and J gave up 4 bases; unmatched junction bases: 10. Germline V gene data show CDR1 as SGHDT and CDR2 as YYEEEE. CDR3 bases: TGTGCCAGCAGCTTGGACCAGGGGGTAAGCCGATACAATGAGCAGTTCTTC. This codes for CASSLDQGVSRYNEQFF.

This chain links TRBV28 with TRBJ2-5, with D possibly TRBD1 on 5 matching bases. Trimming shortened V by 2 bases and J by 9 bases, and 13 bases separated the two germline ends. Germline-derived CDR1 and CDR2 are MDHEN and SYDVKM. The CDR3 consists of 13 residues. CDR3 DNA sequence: TGTGCCAGCAGTTTAGGGGCGGAAGGGTCCCAGTACTTC. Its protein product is CASSLGAEGSQYF.

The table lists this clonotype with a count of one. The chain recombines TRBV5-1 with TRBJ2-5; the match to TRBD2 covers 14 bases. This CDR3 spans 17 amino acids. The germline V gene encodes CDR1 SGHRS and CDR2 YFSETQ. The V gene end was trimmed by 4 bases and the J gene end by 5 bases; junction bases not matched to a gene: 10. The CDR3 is CASSHLGLAGARETQYF. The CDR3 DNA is TGCGCCAGCAGCCATTTGGGACTAGCGGGAGCGAGGGAGACCCAGTACTTC.

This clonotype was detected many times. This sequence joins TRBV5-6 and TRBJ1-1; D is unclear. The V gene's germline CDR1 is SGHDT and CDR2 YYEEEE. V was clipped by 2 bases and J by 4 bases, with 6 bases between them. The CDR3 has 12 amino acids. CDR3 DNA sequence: TGTGCCAGCAGCTTAAGCGCCACTGAAGCTTTCTTT. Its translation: CASSLSATEAFF.

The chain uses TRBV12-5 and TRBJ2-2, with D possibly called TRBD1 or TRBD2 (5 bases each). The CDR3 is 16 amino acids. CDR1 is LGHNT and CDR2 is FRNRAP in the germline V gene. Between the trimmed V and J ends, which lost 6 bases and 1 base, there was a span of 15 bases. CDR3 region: CASGFLGPGNTGELFF. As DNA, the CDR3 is TGTGCTAGTGGATTCCTGGGACCTGGGAACACCGGGGAGCTGTTTTTT.

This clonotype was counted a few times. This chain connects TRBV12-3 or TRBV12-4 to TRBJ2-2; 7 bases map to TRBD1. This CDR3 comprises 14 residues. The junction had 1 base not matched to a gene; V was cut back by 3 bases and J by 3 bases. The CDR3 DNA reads TGTGCCAGCAGTTTCGACAGGGACACCGGGGAGCTGTTTTTT. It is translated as CASSFDRDTGELFF.

CDR3 coding DNA: TGTGCCAGCAGTCTTTTGGGAACTACTAGCACAGATACGCAGTATTTT. Translating it yields CASSLLGTTSTDTQYF. The chain uses TRBV7-3 and TRBJ2-3, with no clear D. Per the germline V gene, CDR1 is SGHTA and CDR2 is FQGTGA. The CDR3 extends over 16 amino acids. V was pared by 6 bases and J by 0 bases, with 16 bases between.

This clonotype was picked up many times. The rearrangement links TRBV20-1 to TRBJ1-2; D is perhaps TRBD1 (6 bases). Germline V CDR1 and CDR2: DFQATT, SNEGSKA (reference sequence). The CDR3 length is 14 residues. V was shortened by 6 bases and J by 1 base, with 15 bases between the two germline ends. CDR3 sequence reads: CSAAQGGDNYGYTF. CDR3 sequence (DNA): TGCAGTGCGGCACAGGGCGGGGATAACTATGGCTACACCTTC.

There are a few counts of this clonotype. The CDR3 is CASSLIGPSGANVLTF. Here the CDR3 DNA reads TGTGCCAGCAGTTTAATCGGCCCGTCTGGGGCCAACGTCCTGACTTTC. The chain recombines TRBV12-3 or TRBV12-4 with TRBJ2-6; no definite D call. CDR3 size: 16 residues. The V end was cut by 2 bases, the J end by 1 base, with 9 bases between.

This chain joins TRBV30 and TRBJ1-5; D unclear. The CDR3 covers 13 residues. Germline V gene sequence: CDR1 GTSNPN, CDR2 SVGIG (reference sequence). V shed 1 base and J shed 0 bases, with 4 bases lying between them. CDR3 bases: TGTGCCTGGAGTGCTGATAGCAATCAGCCCCAGCATTTT. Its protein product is CAWSADSNQPQHF.

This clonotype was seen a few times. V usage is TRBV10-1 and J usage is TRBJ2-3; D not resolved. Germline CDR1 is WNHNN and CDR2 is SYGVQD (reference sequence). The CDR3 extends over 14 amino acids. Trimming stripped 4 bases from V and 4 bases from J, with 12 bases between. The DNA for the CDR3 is TGCGCCAGCAGTGCCGGGTTGTCCTCAGATACGCAGTATTTT. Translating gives CASSAGLSSDTQYF.